Below are 24 T cell receptor beta chains sequenced from a single sample in a study of T cells in Graves' hyperthyroidism and ophthalmopathy. Amplification of TCR beta CDR3 regions used RNA as the template. The HTBI set primed first-round TCR CDR3 RT-PCR. MiXCR, applied by TCRdb to the multiplex PCR reads, yields one record per CDR3 protein. The profile shows 530,000 or so distinct CDR3 sequences, roughly a quarter of them singletons. The sample taken for sequencing was blood. These receptors were taken from a woman aged 25-40 years with Graves' ophthalmopathy.

The sample holds a few counts of this clonotype. The gene calls are TRBV11-2 and TRBJ2-7, with TRBD1 matching over 10 bases. The germline V gene encodes CDR1 SGHAT and CDR2 FQNNGV. V shed 0 bases, J shed 4 bases, and the junction held 6 bases outside the gene matches. The CDR3 length is 16 residues. CDR3 bases: TGTGCCAGCAGCTTAGAGTGGGGACAGGGGTTTTACGAGCAGTACTTC. Residues: CASSLEWGQGFYEQYF. Full variable domain (missing parts from reference TRBV11-2 and TRBJ2-7): EAGVAQSPRYKIIEKRQSVAFWCNPISGHATLYWYQQILGQGPKLLIQFQNNGVVDDSQLPKDRFSAERLKGVDSTLKIQPAKLEDSAVYLCASSLEWGQGFYEQYFGPGTRLTVT.

This clonotype was counted ten times or more. This chain joins TRBV30 and TRBJ1-2; D not certain. This CDR3 spans 13 amino acids. The V end was cut by 0 bases, the J end by 3 bases, with 8 bases between. Per germline, CDR1 GTSNPN and CDR2 SVGIG (reference sequence). The chain's CDR3 is CAWSVTGYYGYTF. CDR3 bases: TGTGCCTGGAGTGTAACCGGCTACTATGGCTACACCTTC.

Ten or more counts support this clonotype. V and J are TRBV6-2 or TRBV6-3 and TRBJ1-1; no clear D. The CDR3 is 14 amino acids. The V gene lost 3 bases and the J gene lost 0 bases, with 8 bases spanning the gap. CDR1 is MNHEY and CDR2 is SVGEGT in the germline V gene. Written as DNA, the CDR3 is TGTGCCAGCAGTTATCCAGTTATGAACACTGAAGCTTTCTTT. Its protein is CASSYPVMNTEAFF.

This clonotype has a handful of counts. The chain carries TRBV12-3 or TRBV12-4 and TRBJ1-2; a weak D match, TRBD1 (6 bases). Trimming took off 3 bases at V and 4 bases at J, with 27 bases between the two ends. This CDR3 comprises 19 residues. CDR3: CASSFGGPGQNLRVYGYTF. CDR3 nucleotide sequence: TGTGCCAGCAGTTTCGGGGGACCAGGACAGAACCTTCGTGTCTATGGCTACACCTTC.

This clonotype was picked up many times. The V call is TRBV6-1, the J call TRBJ2-7, with D possibly being TRBD1 (6 bases). V lost 6 bases to trimming and J lost 3 bases, with 12 bases between them. Germline CDR1 reads MNHNS; CDR2 reads SASEGT. This CDR3 region has 13 residues. The CDR3 DNA is TGTGCCAGCAGCCCCGGGACAAACTACGAGCAGTACTTC. Its protein product is CASSPGTNYEQYF.

The genes are TRBV12-3 or TRBV12-4 and TRBJ1-6; D ambiguous. The CDR3 consists of 13 residues. V was trimmed by 2 bases and J by 7 bases, leaving 6 bases between them. Written as DNA, the CDR3 is TGTGCCAGCAGTTTAACAGCAAATTCACCCCTCCACTTT. It translates to CASSLTANSPLHF.

This clonotype has ten or more counts. The rearrangement joins TRBV28 to TRBJ2-5, with no clear D. The CDR3 is 13 amino acids. With 2 bases removed from V and 0 bases from J, the gap between germline ends came to 4 bases. Germline V lookup: CDR1 MDHEN, CDR2 SYDVKM. The CDR3 spells CASSLEYQETQYF. CDR3 sequence (DNA): TGTGCCAGCAGTTTAGAGTACCAAGAGACCCAGTACTTC.

Here the CDR3 reads CSAGTGPYEQYF. The CDR3 nucleotides are TGCAGCGCCGGGACAGGGCCCTACGAGCAGTACTTC. The gene calls are TRBV29-1 and TRBJ2-7, with 9 bases lining up with TRBD1. The CDR3 length is 12 residues. The ends lost 7 bases at V and 2 bases at J; junction bases unmatched: 3. Germline-derived CDR1 and CDR2 are SQVTM and ANQGSEA.

At least ten counts were recorded for this clonotype. V usage is TRBV5-1 and J usage is TRBJ2-5; no definite D call. Germline CDR1 reads SGHRS; CDR2 reads YFSETQ. The CDR3 length is 14 residues. The V end was cut by 4 bases, the J end by 0 bases, with 10 bases between. The CDR3 nucleotides read TGCGCCAGCAGCACCTCAGGAGACCAAGAGACCCAGTACTTC. Amino acid sequence: CASSTSGDQETQYF.

This clonotype was picked up many times. This chain uses TRBV2 with TRBJ1-5, with no clear D. Trimming removed 6 bases at V and 1 base at J, with 13 bases between. This CDR3 is 15 amino acids long. Germline CDR1 is SNHLY and CDR2 is FYNNEI. The CDR3: CASSVVGASNQPQHF. The CDR3 nucleotides are TGTGCCAGCAGCGTGGTGGGTGCCAGCAATCAGCCCCAGCATTTT.

The chain recombines TRBV6-1 with TRBJ2-7, with 12 nucleotides matching TRBD2. The CDR3 runs 15 residues. Losses at the gene ends were 5 bases for V and 0 bases for J; bases not matched to a gene: 2. Germline loops: CDR1 MNHNS, CDR2 SASEGT. DNA for the CDR3: TGTGCCAGCAGTACGACTAGCGGGAGCTCCTACGAGCAGTACTTC. It yields the protein CASSTTSGSSYEQYF.

The chain joins TRBV7-9 to TRBJ2-5; 7 positions match TRBD1. This CDR3 has 14 residues. The J segment lost 5 bases and the V segment lost 5 bases, leaving 8 bases of the junction unmatched. Looked up from germline, CDR1 is SEHNR and CDR2 is FQNEAQ (reference sequence). The CDR3 sequence is CASSPGTAWETQYF. The CDR3 nucleotides read TGTGCCAGCAGCCCGGGGACAGCCTGGGAGACCCAGTACTTC.

This clonotype appeared a few times. Sequence at one end of the junction differs from germline and may be a read error. The rearrangement joins TRBV2 to TRBJ2-7; 7 positions match TRBD2. The CDR3 sequence is 14 residues long. The germline CDR1 and CDR2 sequences are SNHLY and FYNNEI. The CDR3 sequence is CATSSGRGPYEQYF. The DNA for the CDR3 is TGTGCCACCAGTAGCGGGCGGGGACCCTACGAGCAGTACTTC.

Worth noting for this clonotype: A read error may explain this, as a much larger clone is one base away. Likely a read error: the CDR3 ends without its conserved phenylalanine or tryptophan. The gene calls are TRBV28 and TRBJ2-7; D is undetermined. V dropped 6 bases and J dropped 6 bases, with 9 bases sitting between them. This CDR3 comprises 11 residues. Per the germline V gene, CDR1 is MDHEN and CDR2 is SYDVKM. The chain's CDR3 is CASSSVAEQYL. The CDR3 DNA is TGTGCCAGCAGCTCGGTAGCCGAGCAGTACCTC.

This rearrangement joins TRBV30 to TRBJ2-7; 10 nucleotides line up with TRBD1. This CDR3 has 14 residues. J lost 2 bases, V lost 4 bases, and 5 bases had no gene match. Germline V gene sequence: CDR1 GTSNPN, CDR2 SVGIG (reference sequence). CDR3: CAWTPGQGPYEQYF. The CDR3 coding sequence is TGTGCCTGGACCCCGGGACAGGGGCCCTACGAGCAGTACTTC.

The V gene is TRBV12-3 or TRBV12-4, the J gene TRBJ2-5; 12 nucleotides match TRBD1. V trimming: 5 bases; J trimming: 2 bases; junction bases outside the gene matches: 6. This CDR3 has 16 amino acids. CDR3 bases: TGTGCCAGCAGTCAGTGGGACAGGGGGCCGCAAGAGACCCAGTACTTC. Protein product: CASSQWDRGPQETQYF.

This clonotype was recorded many times. The V and J genes are TRBV24-1 and TRBJ1-2; D ambiguous. Germline V gene lookup returns CDR1 KGHDR and CDR2 SFDVKD. V lost 5 bases and J 5 bases, leaving 11 bases between the germline ends. CDR3 length: 13 amino acids. The CDR3 coding sequence is TGTGCCACCAGTGTCGAGTTGGGGTATGGCTACACCTTC. It encodes CATSVELGYGYTF.

The rearrangement links TRBV3-1 to TRBJ1-5; 8 bases fit TRBD1. CDR1 LGHDT and CDR2 YNNKEL come from the germline V gene (reference sequence). V dropped 2 bases and J dropped 4; count of bases not matched to a gene: 4. The CDR3 has 15 residues. The CDR3 coding sequence is TGTGCCAGCAGCCAATCCACAGGGGGTAATCAGCCCCAGCATTTT. This sequence encodes CASSQSTGGNQPQHF.

Only a few counts were recorded for this clonotype. V and J are TRBV7-9 and TRBJ1-4; possibly TRBD1 for D (5 bases). The V end lost 5 bases, the J end lost 3 bases, and 10 bases lay between the germline ends. The CDR3 is 14 amino acids. Germline V gives CDR1 SEHNR, CDR2 FQNEAQ (reference sequence). CDR3 protein: CASSPGGPNEKLFF. Written as DNA, the CDR3 is TGTGCCAGCAGCCCGGGGGGACCTAATGAAAAACTGTTTTTT.

In this sample, this clonotype turned up many times. The gene calls are TRBV29-1 and TRBJ1-2; D gene ambiguous. V was clipped by 3 bases and J by 1 base, with 9 bases between them. The length of the CDR3 is 13 residues. Germline V gene sequence: CDR1 SQVTM, CDR2 ANQGSEA. Here the CDR3 reads CSVEPGVNYGYTF. The CDR3 coding sequence is TGCAGCGTTGAGCCCGGGGTTAACTATGGCTACACCTTC.

As DNA, the CDR3 is TGTGCCAGCACCAGGGACAGGAGATACGAGCAGTACTTC. It codes for CASTRDRRYEQYF. The V gene is TRBV12-3 or TRBV12-4, the J gene TRBJ2-7; 8 bases map to TRBD1. The CDR3 totals 13 residues. V shed 7 bases, J shed 4 bases, and the junction held 6 bases outside the gene matches.

This clonotype was seen a single time. V and J are TRBV24-1 and TRBJ2-5; TRBD1 aligns across 9 bases. Trimming at V came to 5 bases and at J to 2 bases, leaving 11 bases not matched to a gene. CDR1 KGHDR and CDR2 SFDVKD come from the germline V gene. This CDR3 is built from 17 residues. The CDR3 nucleotides are TGTGCCACCAGTGGAGGACAGGGGAGAAGGTATCAAGAGACCCAGTACTTC. It codes for CATSGGQGRRYQETQYF.

This sequence joins TRBV4-2 and TRBJ2-3; D uncertain. V dropped 0 bases and J dropped 6 bases, with 13 bases sitting between them. There are 15 residues in the CDR3. Germline V gene sequence: CDR1 LGHNA, CDR2 YNFKEQ. The CDR3 protein is CASSQDSNRVDTQYF. DNA for the CDR3: TGTGCCAGCAGCCAAGATAGTAATAGAGTTGATACGCAGTATTTT.

This clonotype was counted ten times or more. The chain couples TRBV6-5 to TRBJ1-1; D call uncertain. The CDR3 loop spans 12 amino acids. The germline CDR1 and CDR2 sequences are MNHEY and SVGAGI. The V end was cut by 6 bases, the J end by 4 bases, with 9 bases between. The CDR3 here is CASRRRGTEAFF. The DNA for the CDR3 is TGTGCCAGCAGGAGACGGGGCACTGAAGCTTTCTTT.